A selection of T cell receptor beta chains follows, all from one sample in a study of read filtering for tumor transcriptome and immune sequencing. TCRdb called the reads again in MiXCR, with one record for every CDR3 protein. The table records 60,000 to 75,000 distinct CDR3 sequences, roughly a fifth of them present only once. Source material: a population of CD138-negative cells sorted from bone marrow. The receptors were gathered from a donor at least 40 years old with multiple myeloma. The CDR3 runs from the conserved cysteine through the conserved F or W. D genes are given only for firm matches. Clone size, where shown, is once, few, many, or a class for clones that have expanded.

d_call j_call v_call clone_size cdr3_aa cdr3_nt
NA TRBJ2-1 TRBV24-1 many CASHELAYNEQFF TGTGCCAGTCACGAACTGGCGTACAATGAGCAGTTCTTC
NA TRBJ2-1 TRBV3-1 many CASSQEVPDEQFF TGTGCCAGCAGCCAAGAGGTGCCCGATGAGCAGTTCTTC
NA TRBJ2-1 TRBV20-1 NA CSAPLWGSYNEQFF TGCAGTGCTCCCCTTTGGGGGTCCTACAATGAGCAGTTCTTC
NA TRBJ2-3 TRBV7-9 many CASSLSSGVRTDTQYF TGTGCCAGCAGCTTAAGCTCGGGAGTTCGCACAGATACGCAGTATTTT
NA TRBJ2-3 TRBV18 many CASSEVEPSTDTQYF TGTGCCAGCTCAGAGGTAGAACCTAGCACAGATACGCAGTATTTT
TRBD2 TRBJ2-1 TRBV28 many CASSTTSGRLNEQFF TGTGCCAGCAGCACAACTAGCGGGAGATTGAATGAGCAGTTCTTC
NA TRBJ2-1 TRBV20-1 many CSAKLPTDEQFF TGCAGTGCTAAACTCCCTACTGATGAGCAGTTCTTC
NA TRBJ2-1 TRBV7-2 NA CASSLERGGRQFF TGTGCCAGCAGCTTAGAAAGGGGAGGTCGGCAGTTCTTC
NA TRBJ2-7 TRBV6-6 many CASSYLGRGSNEQYF TGTGCCAGCAGTTACTTGGGCAGGGGTTCGAACGAGCAGTACTTC
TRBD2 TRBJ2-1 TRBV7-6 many CASSNGGTSGKSSYNEQFF TGTGCCAGCAGCAATGGGGGGACTAGCGGGAAGTCCTCCTACAATGAGCAGTTCTTC
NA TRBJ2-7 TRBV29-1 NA CSVQAGGPSLEQYF TGCAGCGTCCAGGCTGGTGGACCCTCCCTCGAGCAGTACTTC
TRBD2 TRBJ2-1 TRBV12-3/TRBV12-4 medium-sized CASRMGLAGVSGDNEQFF TGTGCCAGCAGAATGGGACTAGCGGGGGTCTCGGGGGACAATGAGCAGTTCTTC
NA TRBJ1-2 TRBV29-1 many CSVVTSNYGYTF TGCAGCGTTGTCACTTCTAACTATGGCTACACCTTC
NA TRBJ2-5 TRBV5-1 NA CASSLWRSGGETQYF TGCGCCAGCAGCTTGTGGCGGAGCGGTGGAGAGACCCAGTACTTC
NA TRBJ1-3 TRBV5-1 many CASSGGLAGNTIYF TGCGCCAGCAGCGGGGGATTGGCTGGAAACACCATATATTTT
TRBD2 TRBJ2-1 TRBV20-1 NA CSAQSGVFYNEQFF TGCAGTGCTCAAAGCGGGGTTTTCTACAATGAGCAGTTCTTC
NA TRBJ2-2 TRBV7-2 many CASTGKKTGELFF TGTGCCAGTACAGGGAAGAAGACCGGGGAGCTGTTTTTT
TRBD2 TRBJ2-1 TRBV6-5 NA CAIGTSGSTEQFF TGTGCCATAGGGACTAGCGGGAGCACTGAGCAGTTCTTC
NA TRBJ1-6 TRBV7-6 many CASSLDRQDNSPLHF TGTGCCAGCAGCTTAGATCGACAGGACAATTCACCCCTCCACTTT
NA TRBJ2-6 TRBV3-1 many CASSQDQSGANVLTF TGTGCCAGCAGCCAAGATCAATCCGGGGCCAACGTCCTGACTTTC
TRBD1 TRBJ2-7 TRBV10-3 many CAINPDRAYEQYF TGTGCCATCAACCCTGACAGGGCCTACGAGCAGTACTTC
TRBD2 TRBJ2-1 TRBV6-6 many CASSYLGREGLNEQFF TGTGCCAGCAGTTACTTAGGGCGGGAGGGATTGAATGAGCAGTTCTTC
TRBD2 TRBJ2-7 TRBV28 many CASSLSGGPDYEQYF TGTGCCAGCAGTTTATCGGGGGGGCCGGACTACGAGCAGTACTTC
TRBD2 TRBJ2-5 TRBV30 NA CAFTGTSADETQYF TGTGCATTTACCGGGACTAGCGCCGATGAGACCCAGTACTTC
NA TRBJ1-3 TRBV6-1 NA CASSEIGTGARNTIYF TGTGCCAGCAGTGAAATAGGAACGGGGGCAAGAAACACCATATATTTT
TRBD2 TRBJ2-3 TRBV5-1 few CASSPLTSGSTDTQYF TGCGCCAGCAGCCCGTTGACTAGCGGGAGCACAGATACGCAGTATTTT
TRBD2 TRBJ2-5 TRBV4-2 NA CASSQGEGETQYF TGTGCCAGCAGCCAAGGGGAGGGGGAGACCCAGTACTTC
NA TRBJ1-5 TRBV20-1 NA CSAASTKGASTQHF TGCAGTGCGGCCTCGACAAAGGGCGCCTCGACCCAGCATTTT
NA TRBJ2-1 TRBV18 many CASSQDSSSYNEQFF TGCGCCAGCAGCCAAGATTCTAGCTCCTACAATGAGCAGTTCTTC
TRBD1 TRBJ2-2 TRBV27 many CASSLLGQVTGELFF TGTGCCAGCAGTTTATTAGGACAGGTCACCGGGGAGCTGTTTTTT
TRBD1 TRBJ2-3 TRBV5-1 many CASSKDRGTDTQYF TGCGCCAGCAGCAAGGACAGGGGCACAGATACGCAGTATTTT
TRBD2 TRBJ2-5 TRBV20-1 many CSARDDQREGPETQYF TGCAGTGCTAGAGATGACCAGCGGGAGGGTCCGGAGACCCAGTACTTC